A single sample gave rise to the 18 T cell receptor beta chains below, sequenced in a study of T cells after yellow fever vaccination. In TCRdb, the 5' RACE reads were re-called with MiXCR into one record per CDR3 protein. Found here are roughly 120,000 distinct CDR3 sequences, more than 6.5% of them singletons; the top ten hold 2.5%. The sequenced sample was CD4+ T cells sorted from PBMCs, obtained 10 days after the first yellow fever vaccination. The origin of the receptors is a man younger than 30 who received the YFV17D yellow fever vaccine.

This clonotype was counted ten times or more. V gene TRBV20-1 combines with J gene TRBJ1-5; a weak D match, TRBD1 (5 bases). From germline, CDR1 is DFQATT and CDR2 SNEGSKA (reference sequence). Trimming shortened V by 0 bases and J by 4 bases, and 16 bases separated the two germline ends. This CDR3 region has 16 residues. CDR3 bases: TGCAGTGCTAGAGAGATTCCCAGGGCGGAGAATCAGCCCCAGCATTTT. It translates to CSAREIPRAENQPQHF.

This clonotype was counted many times. CDR3 sequence: CSVDPGQSRADTQYF. The CDR3 nucleotides read TGCAGCGTCGACCCCGGACAGTCCAGGGCAGATACGCAGTATTTT. The J gene is TRBJ2-3, the V gene TRBV29-1, with a possible D match to TRBD1 (6 bases). The CDR3 has 15 residues. CDR1 is SQVTM and CDR2 is ANQGSEA in the germline V gene. V lost 6 bases and J lost 4, with 20 bases in between.

To note about this clonotype: Just one base apart from a much larger clone, this may be a read error. This chain connects TRBV11-1 to TRBJ1-4; 7 nucleotides align to TRBD1. The CDR3 covers 14 residues. J was trimmed by 6 bases and V by 5 bases; bases with no gene match: 6. Germline V gene lookup returns CDR1 SGHAT and CDR2 FQDESV (reference sequence). CDR3 in DNA: TGTGCCAGCAGCCCGACAGGGTTGGATGAAAAACTGTTTTTT. Translation: CASSPTGLDEKLFF.

This clonotype was seen repeatedly, ten times or more. This sequence joins TRBV20-1 and TRBJ1-2; 8 nucleotides match TRBD1. This CDR3 is 13 amino acids long. The junction had 7 bases not matched to a gene; V was cut back by 4 bases and J by 6 bases. Germline V gene data show CDR1 as DFQATT and CDR2 as SNEGSKA (reference sequence). The CDR3 loop reads CSATLETGDGYTF. As DNA, the CDR3 is TGCAGTGCTACGTTAGAGACAGGGGATGGCTACACCTTC.

This clonotype occurred many times. In nucleotides, the CDR3 is TGCAGTCCACACAAACCGGGAGTAGGCAATGAGCAGTTCTTC. The encoded protein is CSPHKPGVGNEQFF. V gene TRBV20-1 combines with J gene TRBJ2-1; a weak D match, TRBD2 (6 bases). The CDR3 sequence is 14 residues long. In germline, CDR1 is DFQATT, CDR2 SNEGSKA (reference sequence). Trimming pared 8 bases from V and 6 bases from J, leaving 20 bases between.

This clonotype was detected many times. J is TRBJ2-2 and V is TRBV7-3; unclear D gene. The CDR3 runs 15 residues. Trimming cost V 1 base and J 4 bases, with 10 bases left between them. CDR1 SGHTA and CDR2 FQGTGA come from the germline V gene. The CDR3 DNA reads as TGTGCCAGCAGCTTAAACAGAGGAAGCACCGGGGAGCTGTTTTTT. It encodes CASSLNRGSTGELFF.

The V gene is TRBV5-1, the J gene TRBJ2-1, with TRBD1 matching over 7 bases. The J segment lost 0 bases and the V segment lost 4 bases, leaving 7 bases of the junction unmatched. CDR3 length equals 16 residues. Per the germline V gene, CDR1 is SGHRS and CDR2 is YFSETQ. CDR3 residues: CASSTTGTASYNEQFF. The DNA of the CDR3 is TGCGCCAGCAGCACAACCGGGACAGCCTCCTACAATGAGCAGTTCTTC.

This clonotype turned up a few times. The rearrangement joins TRBV11-3 to TRBJ2-1; TRBD2 agrees at 8 bases. V shed 4 bases and J 15 bases; nucleotides not matched to a gene: 8. The CDR3 covers 12 residues. CDR1 is SGHNT and CDR2 is YENEEA in the germline V gene. In DNA form, the CDR3 reads TGTGCCAGCAGCTACTCGGGGGGGCCTCTGTTCTTC. Translated, it gives CASSYSGGPLFF. Based on the CDR3 plus reference TRBV11-3 and TRBJ2-1, the full variable domain is EAGVVQSPRYKIIEKKQPVAFWCNPISGHNTLYWYLQNLGQGPELLIRYENEEAVDDSQLPKDRFSAERLKGVDSTLKIQPAELGDSAVYLCASSYSGGPLFFGPGTRLTVL.

This clonotype was picked up a small number of times. The chain carries TRBV6-1 and TRBJ2-7, with D possibly being TRBD2 (6 bases). CDR1 and CDR2 from the germline V gene are MNHNS and SASEGT. The CDR3 runs to 15 residues. Trimming took 6 bases from V and 3 from J, leaving 18 bases between them. CDR3 nucleotide sequence: TGTGCCAGCAGCCTAGCGTCCCCTACCCTCTACGAGCAGTACGTC. This codes for CASSLASPTLYEQYV.

This clonotype was picked up many times. A junction end diverges from the germline sequence, so it may reflect a read error. V usage is TRBV7-9 and J usage is TRBJ2-5; no definite D call. The CDR3 spans 15 residues. Per germline, CDR1 SEHNR and CDR2 FQNEAQ (reference sequence). CDR3 sequence (DNA): TGTGCCAGCAGCTTAGGTGTGGGTAACCAGGAGACCCAGTACTTC. As protein: CASSLGVGNQETQYF.

This clonotype was counted many times. This chain connects TRBV5-5 to TRBJ2-1; TRBD1 agrees at 8 bases. V gave up 4 bases and J gave up 2 bases; unmatched junction bases: 8. The CDR3 runs to 16 residues. Germline V lookup: CDR1 SGHKS, CDR2 YYEKEE (reference sequence). CDR3 sequence: CASSRTGRVTYNEQFF. The CDR3 DNA follows: TGTGCCAGCAGCAGGACAGGGCGAGTTACCTACAATGAGCAGTTCTTC.

This clonotype was seen many times. The V and J genes are TRBV5-1 and TRBJ2-1, with a possible D match to TRBD2 (7 bases). The ends were cut back, 4 bases at V and 10 bases at J, with 18 bases in the middle. Per the germline V gene, CDR1 is SGHRS and CDR2 is YFSETQ. This CDR3 is built from 14 residues. This CDR3 is CASSPGTIGGEQFF. The CDR3, as DNA: TGCGCCAGCAGCCCGGGGACTATAGGGGGAGAGCAGTTCTTC.

This clonotype showed up many times. This sequence joins TRBV5-1 and TRBJ1-1, with D unresolved. Germline CDR1 is SGHRS and CDR2 is YFSETQ. The CDR3 is 13 amino acids. V lost 5 bases and J lost 6, with 14 bases in between. CDR3 loop: CASSNHAIPEAFF. CDR3 coding DNA: TGCGCCAGCAGTAACCACGCGATTCCTGAAGCTTTCTTT.

This chain links TRBV6-2 or TRBV6-3 with TRBJ1-2; 8 bases are shared with TRBD1. CDR3 length: 17 amino acids. J gave up 4 bases and V 5 bases, and 15 bases lay outside the gene matches. Looked up from germline, CDR1 is MNHEY and CDR2 is SVGEGT. The DNA of the CDR3 is TGTGCCAGCAGTCAATCATCGACAGGGGATTCCAGCTATGGCTACACCTTC. As protein: CASSQSSTGDSSYGYTF.

This clonotype has just a few counts. The genes are TRBV5-4 and TRBJ2-1; TRBD1 matches at 10 bases. The CDR3 is 16 residues long. V lost 4 bases to trimming and J lost 7 bases; unmatched junction nucleotides: 11. Germline loops: CDR1 SGHNT, CDR2 YYREEE (reference sequence). The CDR3 sequence is CASSPGPGQGLNEQFF. The DNA of the CDR3 is TGTGCCAGCAGCCCAGGTCCGGGACAGGGGTTGAATGAGCAGTTCTTC.

This clonotype was seen many times. This rearrangement joins TRBV20-1 to TRBJ2-1; TRBD2 matches 11 bases. The V segment lost 5 bases and the J segment 2 bases; nucleotides outside the gene matches: 8. Germline V gives CDR1 DFQATT, CDR2 SNEGSKA (reference sequence). This CDR3 has 16 amino acids. In nucleotides, the CDR3 is TGCAGTGCTGGATCCCTAGCGGGGGGAACCTACAATGAGCAGTTCTTC. Protein: CSAGSLAGGTYNEQFF.

At least ten counts were recorded for this clonotype. The rearrangement links TRBV2 to TRBJ1-1; 8 nucleotides align to TRBD1. Germline loops: CDR1 SNHLY, CDR2 FYNNEI. The V gene end was trimmed by 7 bases and the J gene end by 5 bases; junction bases not matched to a gene: 9. CDR3 size: 14 residues. The CDR3 coding sequence is TGTGCCAGCATGCCCGCAGGGGGCTGGACTGAAGCTTTCTTT. Translated, it gives CASMPAGGWTEAFF.

This clonotype was observed many times. The rearrangement joins TRBV20-1 to TRBJ2-5; 7 bases match TRBD1. This CDR3 is 12 amino acids long. Germline assignment: CDR1 DFQATT and CDR2 SNEGSKA (reference sequence). V lost 6 bases and J lost 5; bases outside the gene matches: 6. CDR3 in amino acids: CSALGQMETQYF. The CDR3 bases are TGCAGTGCCCTGGGACAGATGGAGACCCAGTACTTC.